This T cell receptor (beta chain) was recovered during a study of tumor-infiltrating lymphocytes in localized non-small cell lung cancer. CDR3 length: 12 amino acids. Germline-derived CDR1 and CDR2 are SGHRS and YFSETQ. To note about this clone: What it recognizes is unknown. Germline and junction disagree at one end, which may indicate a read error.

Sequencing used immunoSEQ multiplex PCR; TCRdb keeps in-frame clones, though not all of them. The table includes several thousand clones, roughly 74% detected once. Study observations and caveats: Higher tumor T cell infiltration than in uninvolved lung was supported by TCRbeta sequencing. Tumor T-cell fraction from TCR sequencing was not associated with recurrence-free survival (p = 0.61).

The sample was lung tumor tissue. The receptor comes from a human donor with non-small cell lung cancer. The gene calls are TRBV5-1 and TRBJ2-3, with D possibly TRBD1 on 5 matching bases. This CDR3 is CASTLTPGPQYF. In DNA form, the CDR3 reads TGCGCCAGCACCTTGACCCCAGGGCCGCAGTATTTT.